The clone carrying this T cell receptor beta chain was observed at least ten times. What it binds is not known. The source of the PBMCs was about 10 ml of fresh peripheral blood. The length of the CDR3 is 13 residues. Trimming at V came to 5 bases and at J to 3 bases, leaving 3 bases not matched to a gene. Germline CDR1 and CDR2: DFQATT and SNEGSKA (reference sequence). Amplification of TCR beta CDR3 regions was performed using RNA transcripts as template. Carried out on the TCR CDR3, a first-round RT-PCR used the HTBI primer set. TCRdb analysed the multiplex PCR reads with MiXCR anew, one entry per CDR3 protein. The data contain 450,000 to 650,000 distinct CDR3 sequences, 17% of them singletons. This record belongs to a study of T cells in Graves' hyperthyroidism and ophthalmopathy. Across the study: Blood from the periphery was taken at initial diagnosis, before any treatment.

Study-wide findings and caveats: Ophthalmopathy cases were set apart from stable hyperthyroidism by a 13 V-J model. Most clonotypes expanded in the thyroid (above 0.001) were also present in blood.

Sequencing was carried out using blood. V usage is TRBV20-1 and J usage is TRBJ2-7; 11 bases agree with TRBD1. This clonotype was sampled from a woman aged 18 to 35 with Graves' ophthalmopathy. The CDR3 here is CSAAGTGGYEQYF. The CDR3 region has the DNA TGCAGTGCTGCCGGGACAGGGGGCTACGAGCAGTACTTC.